The entry that follows covers one TCR beta chain sequence. Per the original data handling: Reference gene primer amplification in the assay estimated nucleated cell counts. Profiled with immunoSEQ multiplex PCR; TCRdb holds only in-frame clones, not every one. Clonal size and the V and J genes are those of that table, whereas D and trimming came from the DNA. Of about 260,000 clones in the sample, 88% were seen once. The data belong to a study of blood T cell repertoires in COVID-19. On the study more broadly: PBMCs, B-cell-depleted T cells, or T cells provided the cDNA or gDNA that made up the material.

Germline V gene sequence: CDR1 MNHEY, CDR2 SVGAGI. V was clipped by 8 bases and J by 4 bases, with 8 bases between them. CDR3 length: 11 amino acids. The sequencing sample was made of peripheral blood. This sequence joins TRBV6-5 and TRBJ1-2; no reliable D call. This sequence was found in a man in his fifties or sixties who had recovered from COVID-19. This chain's CDR3 is CASVRSYGYTF. In DNA form, the CDR3 reads TGTGCCAGCGTTCGGTCCTATGGCTACACCTTC.